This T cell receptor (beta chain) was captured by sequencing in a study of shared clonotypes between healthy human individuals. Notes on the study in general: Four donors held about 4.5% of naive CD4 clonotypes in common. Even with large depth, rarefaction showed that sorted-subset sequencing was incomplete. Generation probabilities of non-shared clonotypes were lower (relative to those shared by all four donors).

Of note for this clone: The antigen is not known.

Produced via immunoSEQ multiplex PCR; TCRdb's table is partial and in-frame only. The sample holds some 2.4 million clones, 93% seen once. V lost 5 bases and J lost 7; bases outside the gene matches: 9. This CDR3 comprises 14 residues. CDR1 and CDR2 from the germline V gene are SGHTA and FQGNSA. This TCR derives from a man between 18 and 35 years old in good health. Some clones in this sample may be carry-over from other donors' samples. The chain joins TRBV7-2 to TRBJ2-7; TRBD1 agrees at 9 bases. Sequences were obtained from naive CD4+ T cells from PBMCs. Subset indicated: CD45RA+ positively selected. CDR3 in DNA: TGTGCCAGCAGCCCAGACTGGACAGGGGTTGAGCAGTACTTC. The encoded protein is CASSPDWTGVEQYF.